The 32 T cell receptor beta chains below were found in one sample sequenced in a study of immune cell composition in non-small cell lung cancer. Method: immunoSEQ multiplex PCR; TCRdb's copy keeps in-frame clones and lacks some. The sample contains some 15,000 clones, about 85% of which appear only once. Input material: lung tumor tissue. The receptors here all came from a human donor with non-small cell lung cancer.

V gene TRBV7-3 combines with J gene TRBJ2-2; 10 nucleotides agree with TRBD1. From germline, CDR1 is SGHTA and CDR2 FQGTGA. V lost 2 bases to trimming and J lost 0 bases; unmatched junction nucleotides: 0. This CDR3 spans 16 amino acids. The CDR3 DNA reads TGTGCCAGCAGCTTAGGGACAGGGGCGAACACCGGGGAGCTGTTTTTT. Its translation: CASSLGTGANTGELFF.

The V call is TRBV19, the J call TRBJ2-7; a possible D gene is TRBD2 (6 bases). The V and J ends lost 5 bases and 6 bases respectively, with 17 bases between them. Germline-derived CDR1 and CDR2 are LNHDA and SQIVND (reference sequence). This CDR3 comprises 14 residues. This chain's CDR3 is CASSQVAAGGEQYF. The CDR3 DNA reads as TGTGCCAGTAGTCAAGTAGCGGCCGGCGGCGAGCAGTACTTC.

DNA of the CDR3: TGCGCCAGCAGCTTGGGACAGGGCTATGAAAAACTGTTTTTT. Encoded protein: CASSLGQGYEKLFF. J is TRBJ1-4 and V is TRBV5-1; 7 nucleotides align to TRBD1. CDR3 length: 14 amino acids. Losses at the gene ends were 0 bases for V and 6 bases for J; bases not matched to a gene: 2. Per the germline V gene, CDR1 is SGHRS and CDR2 is YFSETQ.

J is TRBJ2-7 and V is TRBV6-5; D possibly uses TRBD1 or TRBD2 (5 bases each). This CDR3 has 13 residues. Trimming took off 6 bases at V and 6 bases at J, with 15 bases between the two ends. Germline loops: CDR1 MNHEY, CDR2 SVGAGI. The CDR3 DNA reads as TGTGCCAGCAGCAACGGTCGGGGCCCCGAGCAGTACTTC. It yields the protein CASSNGRGPEQYF.

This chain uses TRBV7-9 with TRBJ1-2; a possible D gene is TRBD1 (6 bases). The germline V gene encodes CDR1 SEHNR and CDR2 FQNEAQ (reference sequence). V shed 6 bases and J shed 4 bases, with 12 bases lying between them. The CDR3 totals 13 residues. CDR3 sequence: CASRPTGFYGYTF. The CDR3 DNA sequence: TGTGCCAGCAGACCCACAGGGTTCTATGGCTACACCTTC.

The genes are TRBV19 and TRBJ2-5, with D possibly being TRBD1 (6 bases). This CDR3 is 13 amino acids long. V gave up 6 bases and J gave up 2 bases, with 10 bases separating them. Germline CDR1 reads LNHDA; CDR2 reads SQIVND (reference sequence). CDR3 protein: CASSGQIQETQYF. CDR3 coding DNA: TGTGCCAGTAGCGGACAGATACAAGAGACCCAGTACTTC. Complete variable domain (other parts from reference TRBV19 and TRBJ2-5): DGGITQSPKYLFRKEGQNVTLSCEQNLNHDAMYWYRQDPGQGLRLIYYSQIVNDFQKGDIAEGYSVSREKKESFPLTVTSAQKNPTAFYLCASSGQIQETQYFGPGTRLLVL.

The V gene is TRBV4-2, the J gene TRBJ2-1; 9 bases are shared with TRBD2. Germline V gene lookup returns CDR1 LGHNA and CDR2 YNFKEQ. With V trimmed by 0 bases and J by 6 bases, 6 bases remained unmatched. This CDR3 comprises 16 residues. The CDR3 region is CASSQDGVAGANEQFF. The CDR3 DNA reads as TGTGCCAGCAGCCAAGATGGAGTAGCGGGGGCCAATGAGCAGTTCTTC.

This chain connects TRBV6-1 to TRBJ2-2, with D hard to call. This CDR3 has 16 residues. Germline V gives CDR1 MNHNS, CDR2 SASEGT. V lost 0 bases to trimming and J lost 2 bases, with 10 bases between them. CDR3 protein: CASSEATPVNTGELFF. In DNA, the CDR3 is TGTGCCAGCAGTGAAGCCACGCCCGTTAACACCGGGGAGCTGTTTTTT.

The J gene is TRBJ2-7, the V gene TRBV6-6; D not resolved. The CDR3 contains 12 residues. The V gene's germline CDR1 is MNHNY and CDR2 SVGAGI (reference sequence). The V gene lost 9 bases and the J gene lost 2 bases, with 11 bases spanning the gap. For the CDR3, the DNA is TGTGCCAGTTCGGTCAGTGCCTACGAGCAGTACTTC. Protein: CASSVSAYEQYF.

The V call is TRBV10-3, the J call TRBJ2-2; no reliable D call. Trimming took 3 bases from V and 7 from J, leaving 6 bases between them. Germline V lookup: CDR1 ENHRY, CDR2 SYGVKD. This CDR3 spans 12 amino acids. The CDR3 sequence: CAISDLLGELFF. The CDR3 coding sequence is TGTGCCATCAGTGATCTCCTCGGGGAGCTGTTTTTT.

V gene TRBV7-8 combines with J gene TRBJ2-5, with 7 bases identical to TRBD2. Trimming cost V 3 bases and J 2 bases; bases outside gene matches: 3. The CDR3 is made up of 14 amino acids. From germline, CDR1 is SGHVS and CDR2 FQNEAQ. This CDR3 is CASSFVSGQETQYF. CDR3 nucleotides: TGTGCCAGCAGCTTTGTTAGCGGGCAAGAGACCCAGTACTTC.

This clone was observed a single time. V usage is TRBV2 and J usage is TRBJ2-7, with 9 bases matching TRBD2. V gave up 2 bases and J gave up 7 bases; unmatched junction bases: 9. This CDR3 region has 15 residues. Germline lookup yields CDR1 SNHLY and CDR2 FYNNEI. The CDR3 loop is CASSERSGRPGEQYF. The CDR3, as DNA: TGTGCCAGCAGTGAAAGGAGCGGGAGGCCCGGGGAGCAGTACTTC.

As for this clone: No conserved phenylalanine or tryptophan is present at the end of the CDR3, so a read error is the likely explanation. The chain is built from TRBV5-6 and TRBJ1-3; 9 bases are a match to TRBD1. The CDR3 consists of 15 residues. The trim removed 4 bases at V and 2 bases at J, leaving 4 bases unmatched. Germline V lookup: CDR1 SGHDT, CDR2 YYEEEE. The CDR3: CASSPTGGTGNTIYV. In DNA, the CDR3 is TGTGCCAGCAGCCCCACAGGGGGCACTGGAAACACCATATATGTT.

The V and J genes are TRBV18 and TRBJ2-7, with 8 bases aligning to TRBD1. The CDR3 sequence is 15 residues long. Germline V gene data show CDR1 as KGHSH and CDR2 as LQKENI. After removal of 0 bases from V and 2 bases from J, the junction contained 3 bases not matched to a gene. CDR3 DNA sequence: TGTGCCAGCTCACCACCGCTGGACAGGGCCTACGAGCAGTACTTC. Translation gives CASSPPLDRAYEQYF.

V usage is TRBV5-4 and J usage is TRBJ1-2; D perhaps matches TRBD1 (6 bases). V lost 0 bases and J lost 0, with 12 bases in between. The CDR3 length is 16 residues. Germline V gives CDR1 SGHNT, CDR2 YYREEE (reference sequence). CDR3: CASSLDGGSSNYGYTF. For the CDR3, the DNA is TGTGCCAGCAGCTTGGATGGGGGCAGCTCTAACTATGGCTACACCTTC.

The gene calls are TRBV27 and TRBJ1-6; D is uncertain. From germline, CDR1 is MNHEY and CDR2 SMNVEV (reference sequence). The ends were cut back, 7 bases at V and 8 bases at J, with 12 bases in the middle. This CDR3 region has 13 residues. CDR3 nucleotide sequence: TGTGCCAGCATGGCGGGAAGGGATTCACCCCTCCACTTT. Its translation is CASMAGRDSPLHF.

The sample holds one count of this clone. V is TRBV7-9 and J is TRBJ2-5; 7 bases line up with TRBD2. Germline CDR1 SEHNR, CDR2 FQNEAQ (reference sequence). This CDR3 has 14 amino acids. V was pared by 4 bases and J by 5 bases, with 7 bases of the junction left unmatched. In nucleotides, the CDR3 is TGTGCCAGCAGCTGGGGGGAGGGGCCGGAGACCCAGTACTTC. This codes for CASSWGEGPETQYF.

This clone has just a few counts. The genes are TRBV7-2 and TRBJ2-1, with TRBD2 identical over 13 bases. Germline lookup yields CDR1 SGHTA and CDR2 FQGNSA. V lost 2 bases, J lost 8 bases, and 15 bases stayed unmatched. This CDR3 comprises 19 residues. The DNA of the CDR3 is TGTGCCAGCAGCTTATCCCCCGGGACTAGCGGGACGGTTGCCTATGAGCAGTTCTTC. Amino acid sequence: CASSLSPGTSGTVAYEQFF. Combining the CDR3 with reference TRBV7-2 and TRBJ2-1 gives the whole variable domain GAGVSQSPSNKVTEKGKDVELRCDPISGHTALYWYRQSLGQGLEFLIYFQGNSAPDKSGLPSDRFSAERTGGSVSTLTIQRTQQEDSAVYLCASSLSPGTSGTVAYEQFFGPGTRLTVL.

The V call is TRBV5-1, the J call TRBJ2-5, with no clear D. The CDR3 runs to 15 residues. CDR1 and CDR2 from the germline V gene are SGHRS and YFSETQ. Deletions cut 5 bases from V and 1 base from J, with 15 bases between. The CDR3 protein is CASSRTAVTQETQYF. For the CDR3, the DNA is TGCGCCAGCAGTCGGACGGCAGTCACCCAAGAGACCCAGTACTTC.

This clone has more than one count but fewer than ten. The CDR3 loop reads CASSMTRSSGNTIYF. CDR3 coding DNA: TGTGCCAGTAGTATGACCAGAAGCTCTGGAAACACCATATATTTT. The rearrangement uses TRBV19 and TRBJ1-3, with D unclear. In germline, CDR1 is LNHDA, CDR2 SQIVND (reference sequence). This CDR3 spans 15 amino acids. V was clipped by 3 bases and J by 0 bases, with 9 bases between them.

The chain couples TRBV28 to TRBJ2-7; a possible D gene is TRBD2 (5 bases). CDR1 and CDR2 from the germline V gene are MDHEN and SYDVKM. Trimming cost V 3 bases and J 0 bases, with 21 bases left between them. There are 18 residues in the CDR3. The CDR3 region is CASSFSDFSSGVSYEQYF. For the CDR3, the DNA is TGTGCCAGCAGTTTTAGCGACTTCTCCTCCGGGGTCTCCTACGAGCAGTACTTC.

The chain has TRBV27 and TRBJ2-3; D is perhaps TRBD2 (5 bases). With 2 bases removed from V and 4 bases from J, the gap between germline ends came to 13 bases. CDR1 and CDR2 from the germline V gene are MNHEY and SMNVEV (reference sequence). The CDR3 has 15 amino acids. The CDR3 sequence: CASSLTSPTSDTQYF. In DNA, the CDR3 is TGTGCCAGCAGTTTAACTAGTCCAACTTCAGATACGCAGTATTTT.

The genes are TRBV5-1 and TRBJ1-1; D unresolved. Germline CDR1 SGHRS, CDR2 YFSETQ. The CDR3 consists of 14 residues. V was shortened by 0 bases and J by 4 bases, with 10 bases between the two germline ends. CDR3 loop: CASSLASGSTEAFF. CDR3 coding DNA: TGCGCCAGCAGCTTGGCCAGCGGAAGCACTGAAGCTTTCTTT. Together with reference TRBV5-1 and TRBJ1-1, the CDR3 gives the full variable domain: KAGVTQTPRYLIKTRGQQVTLSCSPISGHRSVSWYQQTPGQGLQFLFEYFSETQRNKGNFPGRFSGRQFSNSRSEMNVSTLELGDSALYLCASSLASGSTEAFFGQGTRLTVV.

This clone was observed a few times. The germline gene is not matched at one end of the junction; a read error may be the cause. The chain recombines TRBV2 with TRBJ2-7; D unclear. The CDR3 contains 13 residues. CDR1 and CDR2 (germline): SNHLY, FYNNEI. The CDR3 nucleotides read TGTGCCAGCCGTGAGTCATCTTCCTACGAGCAGTACTTC. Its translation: CASRESSSYEQYF. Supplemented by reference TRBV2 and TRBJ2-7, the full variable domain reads EPEVTQTPSHQVTQMGQEVILRCVPISNHLYFYWYRQILGQKVEFLVSFYNNEISEKSEIFDDQFSVERPDGSNFTLKIRSTKLEDSAMYFCASRESSSYEQYFGPGTRLTVT.

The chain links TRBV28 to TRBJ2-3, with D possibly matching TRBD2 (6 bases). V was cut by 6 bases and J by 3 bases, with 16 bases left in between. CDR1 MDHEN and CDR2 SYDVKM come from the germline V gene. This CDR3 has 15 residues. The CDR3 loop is CASRKAGSRTDTQYF. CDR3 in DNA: TGTGCCAGCAGGAAGGCGGGATCCAGGACAGATACGCAGTATTTT.

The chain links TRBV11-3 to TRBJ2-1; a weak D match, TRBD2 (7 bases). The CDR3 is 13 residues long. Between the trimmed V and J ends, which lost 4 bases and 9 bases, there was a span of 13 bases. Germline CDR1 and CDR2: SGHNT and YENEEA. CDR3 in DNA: TGTGCCAGCAGCTCAAACAGGGAGGGTGAGCAGTTCTTC. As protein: CASSSNREGEQFF.

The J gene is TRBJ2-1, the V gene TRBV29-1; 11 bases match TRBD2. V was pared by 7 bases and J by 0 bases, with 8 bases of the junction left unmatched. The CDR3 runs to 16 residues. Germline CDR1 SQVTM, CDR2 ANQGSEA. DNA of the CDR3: TGCAGCGCCCCTTATAGCGGGAGGGTCTCCTACAATGAGCAGTTCTTC. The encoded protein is CSAPYSGRVSYNEQFF.

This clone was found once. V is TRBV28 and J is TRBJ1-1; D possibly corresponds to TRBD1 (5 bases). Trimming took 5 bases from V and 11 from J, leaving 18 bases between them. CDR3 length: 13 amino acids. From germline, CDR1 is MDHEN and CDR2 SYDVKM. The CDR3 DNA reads TGTGCCAGCAGTCAACAAACCCCGGGGCAGGCTTTCTTT. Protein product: CASSQQTPGQAFF. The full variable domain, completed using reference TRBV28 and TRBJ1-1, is DVKVTQSSRYLVKRTGEKVFLECVQDMDHENMFWYRQDPGLGLRLIYFSYDVKMKEKGDIPEGYSVSREKKERFSLILESASTNQTSMYLCASSQQTPGQAFFGQGTRLTVV.

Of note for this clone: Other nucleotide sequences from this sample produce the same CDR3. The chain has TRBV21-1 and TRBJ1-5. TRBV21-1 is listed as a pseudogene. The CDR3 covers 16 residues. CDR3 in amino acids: CASSVGSGENHQPQHF. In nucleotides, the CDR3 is TGTGCCAGCAGCGTGGGGAGTGGAGAGAACCATCAGCCCCAGCATTTT.

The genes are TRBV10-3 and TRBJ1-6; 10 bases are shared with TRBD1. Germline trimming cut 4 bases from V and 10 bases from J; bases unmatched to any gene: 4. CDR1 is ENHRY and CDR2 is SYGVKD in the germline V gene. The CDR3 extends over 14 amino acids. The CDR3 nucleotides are TGTGCCATCAGTGTCGGGACAGGGGACTCACCCCTCCACTTT. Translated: CAISVGTGDSPLHF.

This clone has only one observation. Here the CDR3 reads CASSKQEGGSTGELFF. Written as DNA, the CDR3 is TGTGCCAGTAGTAAACAGGAAGGAGGGAGCACCGGGGAGCTGTTTTTT. V gene TRBV19 combines with J gene TRBJ2-2; the D gene is possibly TRBD2 (6 bases). Germline V gene lookup returns CDR1 LNHDA and CDR2 SQIVND (reference sequence). The CDR3 consists of 16 residues. V was cut by 4 bases and J by 4 bases, with 16 bases left in between.

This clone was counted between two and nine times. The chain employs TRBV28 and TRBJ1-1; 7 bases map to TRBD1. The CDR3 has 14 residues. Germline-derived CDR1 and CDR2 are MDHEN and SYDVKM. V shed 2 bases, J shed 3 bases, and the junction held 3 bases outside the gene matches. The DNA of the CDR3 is TGTGCCAGCAGTTTAATCAGGGGGTACACTGAAGCTTTCTTT. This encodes CASSLIRGYTEAFF.